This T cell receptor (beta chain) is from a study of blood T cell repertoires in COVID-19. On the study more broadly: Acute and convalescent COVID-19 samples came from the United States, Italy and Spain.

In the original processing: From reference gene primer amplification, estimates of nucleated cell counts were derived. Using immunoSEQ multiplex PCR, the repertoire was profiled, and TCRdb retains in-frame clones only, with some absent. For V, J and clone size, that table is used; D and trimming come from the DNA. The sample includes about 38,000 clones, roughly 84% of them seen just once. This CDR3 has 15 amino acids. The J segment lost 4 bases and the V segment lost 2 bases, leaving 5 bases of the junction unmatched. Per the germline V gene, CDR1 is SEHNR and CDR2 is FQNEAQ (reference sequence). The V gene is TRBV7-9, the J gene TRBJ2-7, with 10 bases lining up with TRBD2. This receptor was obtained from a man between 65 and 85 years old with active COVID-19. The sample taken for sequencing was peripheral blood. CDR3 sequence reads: CASSLLPSGRYEQYF. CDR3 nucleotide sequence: TGTGCCAGCAGCTTACTTCCTAGCGGGAGATACGAGCAGTACTTC.